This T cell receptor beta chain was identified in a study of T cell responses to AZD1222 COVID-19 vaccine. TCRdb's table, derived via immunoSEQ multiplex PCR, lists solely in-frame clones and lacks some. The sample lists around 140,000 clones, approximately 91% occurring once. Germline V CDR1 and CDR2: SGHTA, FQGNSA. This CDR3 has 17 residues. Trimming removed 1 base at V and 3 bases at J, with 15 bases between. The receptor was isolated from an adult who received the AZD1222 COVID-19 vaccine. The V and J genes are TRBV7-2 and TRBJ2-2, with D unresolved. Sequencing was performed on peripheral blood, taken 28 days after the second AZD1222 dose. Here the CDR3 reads CASSLEFRSLDTGELFF. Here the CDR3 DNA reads TGTGCCAGCAGCTTAGAGTTCCGCTCCCTCGACACCGGGGAGCTGTTTTTT. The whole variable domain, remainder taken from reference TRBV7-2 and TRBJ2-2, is GAGVSQSPSNKVTEKGKDVELRCDPISGHTALYWYRQSLGQGLEFLIYFQGNSAPDKSGLPSDRFSAERTGGSVSTLTIQRTQQEDSAVYLCASSLEFRSLDTGELFFGEGSRLTVL.